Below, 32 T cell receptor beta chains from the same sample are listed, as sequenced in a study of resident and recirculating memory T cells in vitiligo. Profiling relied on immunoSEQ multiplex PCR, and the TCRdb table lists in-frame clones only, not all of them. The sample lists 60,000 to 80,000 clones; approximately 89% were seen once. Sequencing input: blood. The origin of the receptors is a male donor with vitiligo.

The CDR3, as DNA: TGTGCCAGCTCACCCTATAACACTGAAGCTTTCTTT. Protein product: CASSPYNTEAFF. The V gene is TRBV18, the J gene TRBJ1-1, with D hard to call. In germline, CDR1 is KGHSH, CDR2 LQKENI. The CDR3 totals 12 residues. V lost 3 bases and J 2 bases, leaving 4 bases between the germline ends.

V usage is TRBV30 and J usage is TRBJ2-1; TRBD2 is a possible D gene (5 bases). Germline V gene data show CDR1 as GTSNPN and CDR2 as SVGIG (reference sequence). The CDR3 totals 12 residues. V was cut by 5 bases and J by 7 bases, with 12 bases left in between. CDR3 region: CAWGRSGNEQFF. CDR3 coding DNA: TGTGCCTGGGGTCGGTCGGGGAATGAGCAGTTCTTC.

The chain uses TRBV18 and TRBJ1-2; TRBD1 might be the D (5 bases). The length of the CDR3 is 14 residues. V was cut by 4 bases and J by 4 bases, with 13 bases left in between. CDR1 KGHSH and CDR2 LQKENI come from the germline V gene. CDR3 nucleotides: TGTGCCAGCTCACTGGAACTCGGGGGCTATGGCTACACCTTC. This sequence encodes CASSLELGGYGYTF.

The chain's CDR3 is CASSLAGGGGTEAFF. As DNA, the CDR3 is TGTGCCAGCAGCTTAGCGGGGGGGGGCGGAACTGAAGCTTTCTTT. This chain joins TRBV7-6 and TRBJ1-1, with D tentatively TRBD1 (6 bases). The germline V gene encodes CDR1 SGHVS and CDR2 FNYEAQ. V lost 0 bases to trimming and J lost 5 bases, with 13 bases between them. The length of the CDR3 is 15 residues. Complete variable domain (other parts from reference TRBV7-6 and TRBJ1-1): GAGVSQSPRYKVTKRGQDVALRCDPISGHVSLYWYRQALGQGPEFLTYFNYEAQQDKSGLPNDRFSAERPEGSISTLTIQRTEQRDSAMYRCASSLAGGGGTEAFFGQGTRLTVV.

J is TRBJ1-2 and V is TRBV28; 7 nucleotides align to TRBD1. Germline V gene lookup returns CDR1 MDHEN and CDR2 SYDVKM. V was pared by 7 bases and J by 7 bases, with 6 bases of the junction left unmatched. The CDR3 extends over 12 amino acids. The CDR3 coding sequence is TGTGCCAGCACCCTACAGGGGTCTGGCTACACCTTC. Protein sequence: CASTLQGSGYTF.

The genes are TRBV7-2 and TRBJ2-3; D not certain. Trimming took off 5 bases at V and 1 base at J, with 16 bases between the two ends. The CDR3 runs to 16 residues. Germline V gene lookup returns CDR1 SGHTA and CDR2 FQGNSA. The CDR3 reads CASSPPTPTRTDTQYF. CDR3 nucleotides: TGTGCCAGCAGCCCACCGACACCGACCCGCACAGATACGCAGTATTTT.

CDR3 region: CASSLDTGLNYGYTF. Written as DNA, the CDR3 is TGTGCCAGCAGCTTAGATACAGGGCTCAACTATGGCTACACCTTC. This rearrangement joins TRBV7-2 to TRBJ1-2; tentatively, D is TRBD1 (6 bases). The CDR3 consists of 15 residues. V was shortened by 1 base and J by 2 bases, with 11 bases between the two germline ends. Looked up from germline, CDR1 is SGHTA and CDR2 is FQGNSA.

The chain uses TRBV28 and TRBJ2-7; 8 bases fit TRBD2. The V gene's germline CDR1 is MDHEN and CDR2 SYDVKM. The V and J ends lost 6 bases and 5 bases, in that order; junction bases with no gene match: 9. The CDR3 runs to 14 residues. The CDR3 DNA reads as TGTGCCAGCAGCCGGGGGGGGACGGTTGACGAGCAGTACTTC. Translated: CASSRGGTVDEQYF.

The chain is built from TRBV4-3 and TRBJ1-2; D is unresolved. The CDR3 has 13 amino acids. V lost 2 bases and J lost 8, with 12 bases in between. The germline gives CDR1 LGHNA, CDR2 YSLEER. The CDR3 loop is CASSQQPEGGYTF. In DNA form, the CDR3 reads TGCGCCAGCAGCCAACAGCCAGAGGGCGGCTACACCTTC.

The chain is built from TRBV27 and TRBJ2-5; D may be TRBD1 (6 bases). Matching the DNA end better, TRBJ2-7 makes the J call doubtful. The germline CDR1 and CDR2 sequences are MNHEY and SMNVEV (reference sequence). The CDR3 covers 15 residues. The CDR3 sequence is CASRTTGFILYEQYF. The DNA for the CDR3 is TGTGCCAGCAGGACAACAGGGTTTATTCTCTACGAGCAGTACTTC.

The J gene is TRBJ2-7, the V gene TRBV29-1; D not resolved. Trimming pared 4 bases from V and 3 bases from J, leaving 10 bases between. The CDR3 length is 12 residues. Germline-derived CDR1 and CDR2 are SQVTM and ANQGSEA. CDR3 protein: CSVGGGDYEQYF. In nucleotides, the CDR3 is TGCAGCGTTGGAGGCGGCGACTACGAGCAGTACTTC.

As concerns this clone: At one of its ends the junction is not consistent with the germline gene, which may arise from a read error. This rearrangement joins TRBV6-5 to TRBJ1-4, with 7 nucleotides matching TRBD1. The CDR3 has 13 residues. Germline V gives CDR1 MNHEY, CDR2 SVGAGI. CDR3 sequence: CASSDSGGEKLFF. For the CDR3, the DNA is TGTGCCAGCAGTGACTCAGGGGGTGAAAAACTGTTTTTT.

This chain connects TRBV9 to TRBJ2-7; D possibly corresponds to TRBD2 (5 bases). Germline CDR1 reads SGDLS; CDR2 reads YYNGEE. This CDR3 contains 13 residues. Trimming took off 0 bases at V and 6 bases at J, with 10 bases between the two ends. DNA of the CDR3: TGTGCCAGCAGCGTAGGAGGGAACAGCGAGCAGTACTTC. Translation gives CASSVGGNSEQYF.

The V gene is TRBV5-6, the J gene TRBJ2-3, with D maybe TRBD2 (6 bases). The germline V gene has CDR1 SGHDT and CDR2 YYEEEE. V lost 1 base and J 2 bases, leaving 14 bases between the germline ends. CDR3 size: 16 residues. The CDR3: CASSLYAGGDTDTQYF. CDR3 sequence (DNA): TGTGCCAGCAGCTTGTATGCCGGGGGAGACACAGATACGCAGTATTTT.

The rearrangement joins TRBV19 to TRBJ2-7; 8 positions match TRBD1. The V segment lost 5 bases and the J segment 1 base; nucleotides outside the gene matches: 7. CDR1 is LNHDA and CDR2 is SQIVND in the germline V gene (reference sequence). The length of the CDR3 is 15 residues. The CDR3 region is CASSFRTGNSYEQYF. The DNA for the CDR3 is TGTGCCAGTAGTTTTCGGACAGGGAATTCCTACGAGCAGTACTTC.

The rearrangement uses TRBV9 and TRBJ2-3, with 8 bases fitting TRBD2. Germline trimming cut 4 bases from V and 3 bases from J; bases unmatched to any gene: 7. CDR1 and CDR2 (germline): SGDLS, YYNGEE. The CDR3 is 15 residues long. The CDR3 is CASSPGGAGTDTQYF. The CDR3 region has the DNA TGTGCCAGCAGCCCGGGGGGGGCCGGGACAGATACGCAGTATTTT.

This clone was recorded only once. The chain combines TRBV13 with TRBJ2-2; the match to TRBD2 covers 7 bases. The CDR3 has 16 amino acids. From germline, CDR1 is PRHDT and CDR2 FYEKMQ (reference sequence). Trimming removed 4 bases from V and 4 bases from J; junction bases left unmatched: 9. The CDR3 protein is CASSSPSGGGTGELFF. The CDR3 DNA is TGTGCCAGCAGCTCACCCTCGGGCGGGGGCACCGGGGAGCTGTTTTTT. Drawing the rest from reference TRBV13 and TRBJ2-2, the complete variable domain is AAGVIQSPRHLIKEKRETATLKCYPIPRHDTVYWYQQGPGQDPQFLISFYEKMQSDKGSIPDRFSAQQFSDYHSELNMSSLELGDSALYFCASSSPSGGGTGELFFGEGSRLTVL.

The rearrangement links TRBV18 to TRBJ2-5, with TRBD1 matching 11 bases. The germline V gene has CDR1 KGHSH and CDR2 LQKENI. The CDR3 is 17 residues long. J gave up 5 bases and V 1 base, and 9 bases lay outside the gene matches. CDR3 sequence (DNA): TGTGCCAGCTCACCACAAGGACAGGGGGCGCCCCGGGAGACCCAGTACTTC. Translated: CASSPQGQGAPRETQYF.

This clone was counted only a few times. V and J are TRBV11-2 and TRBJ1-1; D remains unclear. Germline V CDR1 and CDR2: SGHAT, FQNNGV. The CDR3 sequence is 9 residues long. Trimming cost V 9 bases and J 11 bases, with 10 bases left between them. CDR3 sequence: CASGQKAFF. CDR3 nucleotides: TGTGCCAGTGGGCAGAAGGCTTTCTTT. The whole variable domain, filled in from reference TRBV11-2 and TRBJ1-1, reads EAGVAQSPRYKIIEKRQSVAFWCNPISGHATLYWYQQILGQGPKLLIQFQNNGVVDDSQLPKDRFSAERLKGVDSTLKIQPAKLEDSAVYLCASGQKAFFGQGTRLTVV.

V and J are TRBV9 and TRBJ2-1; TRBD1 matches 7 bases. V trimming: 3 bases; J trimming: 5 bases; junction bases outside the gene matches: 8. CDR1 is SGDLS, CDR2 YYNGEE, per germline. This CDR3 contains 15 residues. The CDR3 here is CASSASGTVNNEQFF. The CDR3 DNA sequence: TGTGCCAGCAGCGCGTCCGGGACAGTCAACAATGAGCAGTTCTTC.

CDR3: CASSPNNQPQHF. Here the CDR3 DNA reads TGTGCCAGCAGTCCAAACAATCAGCCCCAGCATTTT. The rearrangement joins TRBV28 to TRBJ1-5; D gene ambiguous. The germline V and J ends were trimmed by 5 bases and 3 bases, with 5 bases remaining between them. The length of the CDR3 is 12 residues. CDR1 is MDHEN, CDR2 SYDVKM, per germline.

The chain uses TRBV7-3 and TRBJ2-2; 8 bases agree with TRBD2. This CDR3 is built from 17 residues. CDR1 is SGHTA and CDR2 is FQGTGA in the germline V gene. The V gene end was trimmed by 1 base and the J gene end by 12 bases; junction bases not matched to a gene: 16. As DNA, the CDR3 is TGTGCCAGCAGCTTAAGGGGCCCGGGGAGCGGGGGACCCCAGCTGTTTTTT. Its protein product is CASSLRGPGSGGPQLFF.

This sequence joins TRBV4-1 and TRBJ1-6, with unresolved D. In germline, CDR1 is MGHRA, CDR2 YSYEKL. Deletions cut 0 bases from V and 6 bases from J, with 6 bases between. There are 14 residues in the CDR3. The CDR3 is CASSQDLRNSPLHF. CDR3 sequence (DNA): TGCGCCAGCAGCCAAGATCTTCGTAATTCACCCCTCCACTTT.

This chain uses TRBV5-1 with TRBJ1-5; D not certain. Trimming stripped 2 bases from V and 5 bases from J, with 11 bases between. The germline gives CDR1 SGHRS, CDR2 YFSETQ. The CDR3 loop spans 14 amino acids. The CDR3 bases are TGCGCCAGCAGCTTTGGATCGGGTGATCAGCCCCAGCATTTT. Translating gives CASSFGSGDQPQHF.

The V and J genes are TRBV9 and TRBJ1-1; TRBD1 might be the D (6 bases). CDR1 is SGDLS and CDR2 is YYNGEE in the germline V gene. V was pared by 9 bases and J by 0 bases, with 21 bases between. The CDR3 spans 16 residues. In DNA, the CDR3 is TGTGCCAACGAAAAAGACCCAGGGGCTATGAACACTGAAGCTTTCTTT. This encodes CANEKDPGAMNTEAFF.

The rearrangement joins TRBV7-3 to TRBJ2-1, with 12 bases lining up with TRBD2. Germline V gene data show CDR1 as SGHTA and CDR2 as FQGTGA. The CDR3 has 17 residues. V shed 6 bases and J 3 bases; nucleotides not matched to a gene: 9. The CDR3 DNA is TGTGCCAGCAGTGATAGATCTAGCGGGGGGGGCTACAATGAGCAGTTCTTC. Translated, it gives CASSDRSSGGGYNEQFF. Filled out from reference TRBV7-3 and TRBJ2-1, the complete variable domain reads GAGVSQTPSNKVTEKGKYVELRCDPISGHTALYWYRQSLGQGPEFLIYFQGTGAADDSGLPNDRFFAVRPEGSVSTLKIQRTERGDSAVYLCASSDRSSGGGYNEQFFGPGTRLTVL.

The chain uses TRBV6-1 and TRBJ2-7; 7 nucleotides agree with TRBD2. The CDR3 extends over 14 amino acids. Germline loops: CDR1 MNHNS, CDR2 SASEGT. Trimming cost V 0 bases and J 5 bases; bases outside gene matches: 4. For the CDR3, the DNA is TGTGCCAGCAGTGAAGCGGGGAGGGGCCACGAGCAGTACTTC. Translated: CASSEAGRGHEQYF.

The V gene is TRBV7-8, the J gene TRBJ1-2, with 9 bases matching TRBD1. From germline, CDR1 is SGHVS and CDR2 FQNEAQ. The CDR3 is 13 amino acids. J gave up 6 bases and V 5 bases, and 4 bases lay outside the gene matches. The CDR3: CASSPGTGNGYTF. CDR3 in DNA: TGTGCCAGCAGCCCAGGGACAGGGAATGGCTACACCTTC.

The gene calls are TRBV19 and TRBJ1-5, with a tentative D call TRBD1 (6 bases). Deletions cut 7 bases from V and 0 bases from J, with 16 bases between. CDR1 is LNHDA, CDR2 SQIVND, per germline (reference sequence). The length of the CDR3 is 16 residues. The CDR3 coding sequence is TGTGCCAGTAAGGGGCAGGGGTCGATTAGCAATCAGCCCCAGCATTTT. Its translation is CASKGQGSISNQPQHF.

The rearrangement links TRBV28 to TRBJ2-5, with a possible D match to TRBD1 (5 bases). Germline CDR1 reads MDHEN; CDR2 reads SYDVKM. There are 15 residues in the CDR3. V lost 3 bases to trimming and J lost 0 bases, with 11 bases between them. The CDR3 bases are TGTGCCAGCAGTTTCTACCAGGGTTACCAAGAGACCCAGTACTTC. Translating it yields CASSFYQGYQETQYF.

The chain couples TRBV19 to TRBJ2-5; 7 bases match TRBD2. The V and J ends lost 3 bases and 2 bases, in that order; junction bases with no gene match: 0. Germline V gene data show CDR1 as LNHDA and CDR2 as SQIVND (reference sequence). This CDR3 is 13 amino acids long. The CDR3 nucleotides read TGTGCCAGTAGTATGGGACTACAAGAGACCCAGTACTTC. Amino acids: CASSMGLQETQYF.

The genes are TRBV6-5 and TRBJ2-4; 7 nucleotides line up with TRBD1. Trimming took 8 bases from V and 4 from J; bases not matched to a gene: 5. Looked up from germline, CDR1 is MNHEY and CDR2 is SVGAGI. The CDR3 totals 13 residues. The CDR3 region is CASHPTGKNIQYF. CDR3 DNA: TGTGCCAGCCACCCGACAGGGAAAAACATTCAGTACTTC.